In this sample, the clone carrying this T cell receptor (beta chain) turned up a few times. This record comes from a study of response to subunit inactivated influenza vaccine. TCRdb recomputed calls from the RT-PCR reads with MiXCR, one row per CDR3 protein. The sample has about 570,000 distinct CDR3 sequences, around 11% seen once; the top ten hold about 11%. In addition, the sample was reused for a study of T cells expressing NK-cell markers. From that report: cDNA encoding TCR beta was synthesized via 5'RACE template switching incorporating UMIs. Of eight sequenced donors, seven were HCMV-seropositive and one HCMV-seronegative. The CD3+CD56-NKG2C+ fraction was also led by these clonotypes in four donors.

Source: PBMCs from blood, taken on the day of vaccination. This sequence originates from a man aged 50 to 59 who received an inactivated influenza vaccine.

CDR3 in amino acids: CASTIHGQDYEQYF. The DNA for the CDR3 is TGTGCCAGCACCATTCACGGACAGGACTACGAGCAGTACTTC. The chain uses TRBV28 and TRBJ2-7, with TRBD1 matching over 7 bases. With 7 bases clipped from V and 3 bases from J, the junction kept 9 bases outside the gene matches. Per germline, CDR1 MDHEN and CDR2 SYDVKM. This CDR3 contains 14 residues.